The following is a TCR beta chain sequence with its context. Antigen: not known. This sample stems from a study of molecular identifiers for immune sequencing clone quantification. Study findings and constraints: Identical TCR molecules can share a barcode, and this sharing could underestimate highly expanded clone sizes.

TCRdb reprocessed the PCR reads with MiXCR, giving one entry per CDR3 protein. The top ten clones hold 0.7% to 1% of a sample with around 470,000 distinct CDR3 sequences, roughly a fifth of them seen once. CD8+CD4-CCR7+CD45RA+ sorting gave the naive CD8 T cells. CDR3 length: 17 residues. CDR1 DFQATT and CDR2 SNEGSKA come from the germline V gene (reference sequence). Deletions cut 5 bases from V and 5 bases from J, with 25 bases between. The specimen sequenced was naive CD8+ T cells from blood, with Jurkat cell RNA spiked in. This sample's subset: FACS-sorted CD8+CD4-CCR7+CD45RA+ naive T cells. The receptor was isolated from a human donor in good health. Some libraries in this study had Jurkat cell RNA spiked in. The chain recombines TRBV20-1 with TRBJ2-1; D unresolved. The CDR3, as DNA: TGCAGTGCTTTCCGGAAACCCGACTTACTCTTAAACAATGAGCAGTTCTTC. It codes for CSAFRKPDLLLNNEQFF.